Presented here are 23 T cell receptor beta chains from one specimen sequenced in a study of T cells after yellow fever vaccination. TCRdb recomputed calls from the 5' RACE reads with MiXCR, one row per CDR3 protein. This sample carries hundreds of thousands of distinct CDR3 sequences, roughly 13% of them seen once, and the ten largest clones take over 13%. The sequences come from PBMCs, collected on the day of the yellow fever booster vaccination. These receptor sequences come from a man aged 25-45 years who received the YFV17D yellow fever vaccine.

This clonotype was observed a handful of times. This chain uses TRBV7-3 with TRBJ2-2, with TRBD1 matching 8 bases. This CDR3 has 16 residues. Trimming at V came to 1 base and at J to 4 bases, leaving 5 bases not matched to a gene. Germline CDR1 is SGHTA and CDR2 is FQGTGA. Here the CDR3 reads CASSLSLDRVTGELFF. The CDR3 DNA reads TGTGCCAGCAGCTTAAGTTTGGACAGGGTCACCGGGGAGCTGTTTTTT.

The chain carries TRBV3-1 and TRBJ2-7, with TRBD1 identical over 8 bases. This CDR3 has 14 residues. Germline trimming cut 4 bases from V and 2 bases from J; bases unmatched to any gene: 4. Germline V gene sequence: CDR1 LGHDT, CDR2 YNNKEL (reference sequence). The CDR3 nucleotides read TGTGCCAGCAGCCCACAGGGGGTGACCTACGAGCAGTACTTC. It is translated as CASSPQGVTYEQYF.

This rearrangement joins TRBV4-3 to TRBJ2-1, with D perhaps matching TRBD1 or TRBD2 (5 bases each). The CDR3 length is 18 residues. Trimming left V 2 bases short and J 2 bases short, with 19 bases between. The germline CDR1 and CDR2 sequences are LGHNA and YSLEER. This CDR3 is CASSQPIAGSSTYNEQFF. CDR3 in DNA: TGCGCCAGCAGCCAACCAATAGCAGGGAGTAGTACCTACAATGAGCAGTTCTTC.

This clonotype has just a few counts. The chain recombines TRBV3-1 with TRBJ1-2; 11 bases are a match to TRBD1. V shed 3 bases and J 6 bases; nucleotides not matched to a gene: 9. Germline V gives CDR1 LGHDT, CDR2 YNNKEL (reference sequence). The CDR3 sequence is 16 residues long. CDR3 bases: TGTGCCAGCAGCCAGTCTGGGACAGGGGGAAGAAATGGCTACACCTTC. Encoded protein: CASSQSGTGGRNGYTF. The entire variable domain, with the rest obtained from reference TRBV3-1 and TRBJ1-2, is as follows: DTAVSQTPKYLVTQMGNDKSIKCEQNLGHDTMYWYKQDSKKFLKIMFSYNNKELIINETVPNRFSPKSPDKAHLNLHINSLELGDSAVYFCASSQSGTGGRNGYTFGSGTRLTVV.

The table lists this clonotype with a few counts. This rearrangement joins TRBV29-1 to TRBJ2-3; D may be TRBD2 (6 bases). The CDR3 consists of 14 residues. Trimming cost V 6 bases and J 2 bases, with 15 bases left between them. Germline CDR1 is SQVTM and CDR2 is ANQGSEA. The CDR3 DNA reads as TGCAGCGTCCTGTTCGGGAGCGCCACAGATACGCAGTATTTT. Its translation is CSVLFGSATDTQYF.

This chain links TRBV20-1 with TRBJ1-1, with D perhaps TRBD1 (5 bases). The germline gives CDR1 DFQATT, CDR2 SNEGSKA (reference sequence). The CDR3 has 14 amino acids. CDR3 nucleotides: TGCAGCGCCCACAAGGGGCTGAAGGACACTGAAGCTTTCTTT. Translating gives CSAHKGLKDTEAFF.

This clonotype was seen ten or more times. The chain carries TRBV15 and TRBJ1-5; weak D call: TRBD1 (5 bases). CDR3 length: 15 residues. The V gene lost 0 bases and the J gene lost 1 base, with 7 bases spanning the gap. Germline CDR1 LNHNV, CDR2 YYDKDF (reference sequence). The CDR3 region has the DNA TGTGCCACCAGCAGAGATCCAGGGAGCAATCAGCCCCAGCATTTT. This gives the protein CATSRDPGSNQPQHF. The full variable domain, its missing parts supplied by reference TRBV15 and TRBJ1-5, is DAMVIQNPRYQVTQFGKPVTLSCSQTLNHNVMYWYQQKSSQAPKLLFHYYDKDFNNEADTPDNFQSRRPNTSFCFLDIRSPGLGDTAMYLCATSRDPGSNQPQHFGDGTRLSIL.

This clonotype was detected a few times. In nucleotides, the CDR3 is TGTGCCAGCGGGCTAGCGGGAGTCAATGAGCAGTTCTTC. Translating gives CASGLAGVNEQFF. This rearrangement joins TRBV9 to TRBJ2-1; 10 bases are shared with TRBD2. Germline V CDR1 and CDR2: SGDLS, YYNGEE. The CDR3 contains 13 residues. The trim removed 7 bases at V and 6 bases at J, leaving 4 bases unmatched.

This chain connects TRBV12-5 to TRBJ2-3; 8 bases map to TRBD1. CDR1 is LGHNT, CDR2 FRNRAP, per germline. This CDR3 is 18 amino acids long. Trimming at V came to 1 base and at J to 0 bases, leaving 9 bases not matched to a gene. As DNA, the CDR3 is TGTGCTAGTGGTTTGGGGGGAAAGGACAGGGCTAGCACAGATACGCAGTATTTT. It specifies CASGLGGKDRASTDTQYF.

J is TRBJ1-5 and V is TRBV7-9; 7 bases agree with TRBD1. The junction had 10 bases not matched to a gene; V was cut back by 4 bases and J by 10 bases. Per the germline V gene, CDR1 is SEHNR and CDR2 is FQNEAQ (reference sequence). This CDR3 region has 14 residues. The CDR3 nucleotides are TGTGCCAGCAGCTACCGGGACAGCATCCAACCCCAGCATTTT. Translated, it gives CASSYRDSIQPQHF.

The chain carries TRBV25-1 and TRBJ2-2, with D perhaps TRBD1 or TRBD2 (5 bases each). The CDR3 is made up of 14 amino acids. From germline, CDR1 is MGHDK and CDR2 SYGVNS. V lost 2 bases and J 5 bases, leaving 9 bases between the germline ends. CDR3 DNA: TGTGCCAGCAGTGAACCGGGGCGGACCGGGGAGCTGTTTTTT. Residues: CASSEPGRTGELFF.

This clonotype came up a few times. CDR3: CASSGGAGSTPDTQYF. In DNA, the CDR3 is TGTGCCAGCAGTGGAGGGGCGGGGTCAACTCCAGATACGCAGTATTTT. The V gene is TRBV25-1, the J gene TRBJ2-3; tentative D call: TRBD2 (6 bases). Germline V CDR1 and CDR2: MGHDK, SYGVNS. Trimming removed 4 bases from V and 4 bases from J, with 18 bases in between. The CDR3 runs to 16 residues.

The CDR3 spells CSASLPSGTDTQYF. CDR3 coding DNA: TGCAGTGCTTCTCTCCCTAGCGGCACAGATACGCAGTATTTT. The chain uses TRBV20-1 and TRBJ2-3; maybe TRBD2 (6 bases). Germline assignment: CDR1 DFQATT and CDR2 SNEGSKA (reference sequence). Trimming cost V 5 bases and J 1 base, with 13 bases left between them. CDR3 size: 14 residues.

This clonotype was recorded a few times. The chain carries TRBV4-3 and TRBJ2-7; no firm D call. Looked up from germline, CDR1 is LGHNA and CDR2 is YSLEER. V was clipped by 1 base and J by 5 bases, with 15 bases between them. CDR3 length: 15 residues. As DNA, the CDR3 is TGCGCCAGCAGCCAAGGTATCCAGCCACTCCACGAGCAGTACTTC. Translating it yields CASSQGIQPLHEQYF.

The chain uses TRBV7-2 and TRBJ2-1; 8 bases align to TRBD2. This CDR3 comprises 15 residues. The V segment lost 2 bases and the J segment 7 bases; nucleotides outside the gene matches: 7. Per germline, CDR1 SGHTA and CDR2 FQGNSA. The CDR3 region is CASSLWSGSRNEQFF. The DNA of the CDR3 is TGTGCCAGCAGCTTATGGAGCGGGAGCAGGAATGAGCAGTTCTTC.

The chain is built from TRBV12-3 or TRBV12-4 and TRBJ2-3; perhaps TRBD1 as D (5 bases). The germline V and J ends were trimmed by 7 bases and 10 bases, with 18 bases remaining between them. The CDR3 has 13 residues. CDR3 amino acids: CASTKGKTVSQYF. Here the CDR3 DNA reads TGTGCCAGCACAAAGGGGAAGACAGTTTCGCAGTATTTT.

The rearrangement joins TRBV6-1 to TRBJ1-3, with D perhaps matching TRBD1 (5 bases). This CDR3 has 11 amino acids. Germline CDR1 is MNHNS and CDR2 is SASEGT. With 8 bases removed from V and 4 bases from J, the gap between germline ends came to 6 bases. The chain's CDR3 is CASGTGNTIYF. Here the CDR3 DNA reads TGTGCCAGCGGGACGGGAAACACCATATATTTT.

This clonotype was counted between two and nine times. V and J are TRBV30 and TRBJ2-3; 13 bases match TRBD2. The V segment lost 3 bases and the J segment 7 bases; nucleotides outside the gene matches: 1. The germline V gene encodes CDR1 GTSNPN and CDR2 SVGIG (reference sequence). This CDR3 spans 13 amino acids. The CDR3 region has the DNA TGTGCCTGGAGACTAGCGGGAGGGCATACGCAGTATTTT. This gives the protein CAWRLAGGHTQYF.

This clonotype has only a few counts. A junction end diverges from the germline sequence, so it may reflect a read error. V gene TRBV7-2 combines with J gene TRBJ1-2, with D hard to call. This CDR3 is 15 amino acids long. CDR1 and CDR2 from the germline V gene are SGHTA and FQGNSA. The CDR3 bases are TGTGCCAGCAGCTTATCCCCGGAGAACCTGTATGCCTACACCTTC. This codes for CASSLSPENLYAYTF.

The chain employs TRBV4-3 and TRBJ2-2; D is possibly TRBD1 or TRBD2 (6 bases each). The V end lost 3 bases, the J end lost 4 bases, and 12 bases lay between the germline ends. The CDR3 consists of 15 residues. The germline gives CDR1 LGHNA, CDR2 YSLEER. The CDR3 reads CASSQEGQRTGELFF. CDR3 bases: TGCGCCAGCAGCCAGGAGGGACAACGCACCGGGGAGCTGTTTTTT.

The J gene is TRBJ2-3, the V gene TRBV29-1, with TRBD1 matching 7 bases. The junction had 8 bases not matched to a gene; V was cut back by 4 bases and J by 4 bases. There are 14 residues in the CDR3. Germline V gene data show CDR1 as SQVTM and CDR2 as ANQGSEA. CDR3 protein: CSVALDRAADTQYF. CDR3 DNA: TGCAGCGTTGCCCTAGACAGGGCTGCAGATACGCAGTATTTT.

The chain is built from TRBV6-5 and TRBJ2-2; D possibly uses TRBD1 or TRBD2 (5 bases each). The CDR3 is 15 amino acids. CDR1 and CDR2 from the germline V gene are MNHEY and SVGAGI. Trimming cost V 0 bases and J 2 bases, with 7 bases left between them. The CDR3 is CASSYSGPNTGELFF. The CDR3 DNA sequence: TGTGCCAGCAGTTACTCGGGACCCAACACCGGGGAGCTGTTTTTT.

This clonotype has more than one count but fewer than ten. The CDR3 protein is CASSSRTGYGNEQFF. The CDR3 DNA is TGTGCCAGCAGCTCCCGGACAGGGTACGGCAATGAGCAGTTCTTC. The chain joins TRBV7-2 to TRBJ2-1; 8 nucleotides line up with TRBD1. The CDR3 contains 15 residues. Germline V gene sequence: CDR1 SGHTA, CDR2 FQGNSA. The V gene end was trimmed by 4 bases and the J gene end by 6 bases; junction bases not matched to a gene: 8.